This entry lists 17 T cell receptor beta chains sequenced from one sample in a study of T cell responses to AZD1222 COVID-19 vaccine. Method: immunoSEQ multiplex PCR; TCRdb's copy keeps in-frame clones and lacks some. The sample holds about 150,000 clones, 85% to 95% seen once. Sequences were derived from peripheral blood, sampled 28 days after the second AZD1222 dose. The receptors shown here come from an adult who received the AZD1222 COVID-19 vaccine.

This clone appeared once. V is TRBV14 and J is TRBJ2-7, with 8 bases matching TRBD1. V shed 6 bases, J shed 1 base, and the junction held 5 bases outside the gene matches. Germline CDR1 and CDR2: SGHDN and FVKESK. This CDR3 region has 14 residues. The CDR3 bases are TGTGCCAGCAGAGGGACAGGCGAGTCCTACGAGCAGTACTTC. It is translated as CASRGTGESYEQYF.

The V gene is TRBV5-4, the J gene TRBJ2-3; the D gene is possibly TRBD2 (5 bases). Germline lookup yields CDR1 SGHNT and CDR2 YYREEE (reference sequence). Deletions cut 1 base from V and 1 base from J, with 10 bases between. The CDR3 sequence is 15 residues long. This chain's CDR3 is CASSLTARGTDTQYF. CDR3 DNA sequence: TGTGCCAGCAGCTTGACGGCGAGGGGCACAGATACGCAGTATTTT.

The chain recombines TRBV5-1 with TRBJ1-4; D is unresolved. V was clipped by 3 bases and J by 0 bases, with 15 bases between them. Per the germline V gene, CDR1 is SGHRS and CDR2 is YFSETQ. The CDR3 consists of 17 residues. CDR3 nucleotide sequence: TGCGCCAGCAGCTCCCTAGGACGGTTTGCAACTAATGAAAAACTGTTTTTT. It codes for CASSSLGRFATNEKLFF.

The rearrangement links TRBV5-1 to TRBJ2-3; perhaps TRBD2 as D (6 bases). Germline CDR1 is SGHRS and CDR2 is YFSETQ. Trimming took off 9 bases at V and 5 bases at J, with 16 bases between the two ends. The CDR3 sequence is 13 residues long. The CDR3 sequence is CATKWGDGDTQYF. DNA for the CDR3: TGCGCCACCAAATGGGGGGATGGAGATACGCAGTATTTT.

The rearrangement joins TRBV30 to TRBJ1-2; D call uncertain. Looked up from germline, CDR1 is GTSNPN and CDR2 is SVGIG (reference sequence). V was clipped by 0 bases and J by 8 bases, with 13 bases between them. This CDR3 comprises 13 residues. The CDR3 coding sequence is TGTGCCTGGAGTGTTCTACCTCTCGCCGGCTACACCTTC. It encodes CAWSVLPLAGYTF.

The chain has TRBV9 and TRBJ2-3, with TRBD1 identical over 10 bases. Germline CDR1 reads SGDLS; CDR2 reads YYNGEE. J was trimmed by 2 bases and V by 4 bases; bases with no gene match: 10. The CDR3 is 17 residues long. This CDR3 is CASSSRTGGSPTDTQYF. CDR3 in DNA: TGTGCCAGCAGCTCCCGGACAGGGGGGTCCCCCACAGATACGCAGTATTTT.

The chain links TRBV5-1 to TRBJ1-1; tentative D call: TRBD1 (6 bases). The CDR3 covers 16 residues. The germline V gene encodes CDR1 SGHRS and CDR2 YFSETQ. V shed 4 bases and J shed 0 bases, with 16 bases lying between them. The CDR3 bases are TGCGCCAGCAGCCGATTGGGGCAGGGGTTGAACACTGAAGCTTTCTTT. Translation: CASSRLGQGLNTEAFF.

The chain uses TRBV11-3 and TRBJ1-1; no clear D. The CDR3 sequence is 13 residues long. CDR1 and CDR2 from the germline V gene are SGHNT and YENEEA. V was trimmed by 3 bases and J by 1 base, leaving 6 bases between them. CDR3 protein: CASSLNGNTEAFF. As DNA, the CDR3 is TGTGCCAGCAGCTTGAATGGGAACACTGAAGCTTTCTTT.

This chain uses TRBV7-3 with TRBJ2-7, with D possibly being TRBD1 or TRBD2 (5 bases each). The CDR3 has 13 residues. Germline V gene data show CDR1 as SGHTA and CDR2 as FQGTGA. Between the trimmed V and J ends, which lost 5 bases and 6 bases, there was a span of 14 bases. The DNA of the CDR3 is TGTGCCAGCAGCCTGGGACCTAGCAGCGAGCAGTACTTC. Translation: CASSLGPSSEQYF. The whole variable domain, filled in from reference TRBV7-3 and TRBJ2-7, reads GAGVSQTPSNKVTEKGKYVELRCDPISGHTALYWYRQSLGQGPEFLIYFQGTGAADDSGLPNDRFFAVRPEGSVSTLKIQRTERGDSAVYLCASSLGPSSEQYFGPGTRLTVT.

V is TRBV27 and J is TRBJ2-1; a weak D match, TRBD1 (5 bases). This CDR3 contains 15 residues. V lost 3 bases and J lost 9, with 18 bases in between. Germline CDR1 and CDR2: MNHEY and SMNVEV (reference sequence). This CDR3 reads CASSFGGPQGGEQFF. CDR3 DNA sequence: TGTGCCAGCAGTTTCGGTGGCCCCCAGGGCGGTGAGCAGTTCTTC.

This chain links TRBV7-9 with TRBJ2-2, with a possible D match to TRBD2 (6 bases). Germline assignment: CDR1 SEHNR and CDR2 FQNEAQ (reference sequence). The CDR3 loop spans 14 amino acids. Trimming left V 4 bases short and J 3 bases short, with 9 bases between. The CDR3 nucleotides are TGTGCCAGCAGCTCTAGCGCGTACACCGGGGAGCTGTTTTTT. Translating it yields CASSSSAYTGELFF.

V gene TRBV12-3 or TRBV12-4 combines with J gene TRBJ1-5; D is unclear. V was pared by 9 bases and J by 0 bases, with 9 bases between. The CDR3 totals 13 residues. CDR3 region: CASSRYSNQPQHF. DNA for the CDR3: TGTGCCAGTAGCAGGTATAGCAATCAGCCCCAGCATTTT.

The genes are TRBV5-1 and TRBJ2-7, with 9 bases lining up with TRBD1. With 7 bases clipped from V and 4 bases from J, the junction kept 12 bases outside the gene matches. Germline CDR1 SGHRS, CDR2 YFSETQ. This CDR3 comprises 15 residues. CDR3 nucleotides: TGCGCCAGCTCGGAGGCGGGGACAGGGACGTACGAGCAGTACTTC. It translates to CASSEAGTGTYEQYF.

This chain connects TRBV4-1 to TRBJ2-5; either TRBD1 or TRBD2 may supply D (6 bases each). CDR1 is MGHRA, CDR2 YSYEKL, per germline. This CDR3 spans 13 amino acids. V lost 4 bases to trimming and J lost 6 bases, with 12 bases between them. The CDR3 sequence is CASSPGAEKTQYF. The CDR3 bases are TGCGCCAGCAGCCCGGGGGCGGAGAAGACCCAGTACTTC.

The chain links TRBV30 to TRBJ1-6, with a tentative D call TRBD1 (6 bases). V lost 0 bases and J 10 bases, leaving 16 bases between the germline ends. There are 15 residues in the CDR3. Per the germline V gene, CDR1 is GTSNPN and CDR2 is SVGIG (reference sequence). For the CDR3, the DNA is TGTGCCTGGAGTGTACGTACCGGGGGCCGATCACCCCTCCACTTT. Translated, it gives CAWSVRTGGRSPLHF.

The genes are TRBV7-2 and TRBJ2-7; no definite D call. V was shortened by 4 bases and J by 0 bases, with 25 bases between the two germline ends. CDR1 SGHTA and CDR2 FQGNSA come from the germline V gene. The CDR3 runs 19 residues. DNA for the CDR3: TGTGCCAGCAGCTCCCCACTCGGTAGGATAAATACTCGCTCCTACGAGCAGTACTTC. Its translation: CASSSPLGRINTRSYEQYF. The full variable domain, rest sourced from reference TRBV7-2 and TRBJ2-7, is GAGVSQSPSNKVTEKGKDVELRCDPISGHTALYWYRQSLGQGLEFLIYFQGNSAPDKSGLPSDRFSAERTGGSVSTLTIQRTQQEDSAVYLCASSSPLGRINTRSYEQYFGPGTRLTVT.

This chain joins TRBV29-1 and TRBJ1-2, with a tentative D call TRBD1 (5 bases). The CDR3 has 13 amino acids. The germline V gene encodes CDR1 SQVTM and CDR2 ANQGSEA. V was shortened by 3 bases and J by 4 bases, with 12 bases between the two germline ends. The CDR3 DNA follows: TGCAGCGTTGAGGGGCTGGGAGGCTATGGCTACACCTTC. Translated, it gives CSVEGLGGYGYTF.